This T cell receptor (beta chain) derives from a study of T-cell memory formation after mild COVID-19. Notes on this clonotype: Its cognate antigen is unknown.

General study findings and limits: CD4+ contracting clones were mainly CM and EM; CD8+ ones, EMRA. Memory sampled before infection contained some responding clones, suggesting cross-reactive memory joined.

TCRdb redid the calling of the 5' RACE reads with MiXCR, one entry per CDR3 protein. The data contain about 500,000 distinct CDR3 sequences, around 20% of them singletons. The V and J ends lost 3 bases and 7 bases, in that order; junction bases with no gene match: 5. Looked up from germline, CDR1 is SGHVS and CDR2 is FNYEAQ. CDR3 length: 14 amino acids. V is TRBV7-6 and J is TRBJ2-2; TRBD2 matches 7 bases. This receptor was obtained from an adult woman who had mild COVID-19 (a few samples of this study predate the infection). Cell type and time point are not known. Source material: PBMCs or a T cell subset sorted from them (not recorded which). CDR3 region: CASSFYERGGELFF. In DNA, the CDR3 is TGTGCCAGCAGCTTTTATGAGCGGGGCGGGGAGCTGTTTTTT.